Given below is one T cell receptor (beta chain) in context. The data stem from a study of pediatric ulcerative colitis. In the study overall: Most patients had pancolitis, and two had left-sided colitis.

V lost 0 bases and J 3 bases, leaving 17 bases between the germline ends. This CDR3 is 18 amino acids long. The germline gives CDR1 MGHRA, CDR2 YSYEKL. The blood sample was taken during the colonoscopy visit. Profiling relied on immunoSEQ multiplex PCR, and the TCRdb table lists in-frame clones only, not all of them. Here the sample spans fewer than 40,000 clones, 82% being singletons. This TCR was sampled from a boy between 10 and 17 years old with severe ulcerative colitis. Sample: blood. The J gene is TRBJ1-4, the V gene TRBV4-1; maybe TRBD1 (6 bases). CDR3 sequence (DNA): TGCGCCAGCAGCCAAGATGGGGGCAACTACGGCTCTAATGAAAAACTGTTTTTT. It is translated as CASSQDGGNYGSNEKLFF.